The 10 T cell receptor beta chains reported below all come from one sample, sequenced in a study of CD8+CD57+ T cells in acquired aplastic anemia. For CDR3 and TCR beta VDJ profiling, genomic DNA was the template used. TCRdb analysed the reads with MiXCR anew, one entry per CDR3 protein. The table lists about 400,000 distinct CDR3 sequences, 65% to 75% of them singletons. Sequencing was done on a sample of sorted CD4+, CD8+, or CD8+CD57+ T cells (not recorded which) from PBMCs. Receptors originate from a human donor in good health, serving as a control.

J is TRBJ1-1 and V is TRBV10-3; possibly TRBD1 for D (5 bases). Trimming left V 10 bases short and J 4 bases short, with 16 bases between. The germline CDR1 and CDR2 sequences are ENHRY and SYGVKD. The CDR3 covers 13 residues. The CDR3 DNA reads as TGTGCCACCCGGCCCGGGGGGGGCACTGAAGCTTTCTTT. This codes for CATRPGGGTEAFF.

The rearrangement links TRBV11-1 to TRBJ2-3; a weak D match, TRBD2 (5 bases). The V end was cut by 2 bases, the J end by 11 bases, with 17 bases between. Germline V gene lookup returns CDR1 SGHAT and CDR2 FQDESV (reference sequence). The CDR3 is 14 residues long. CDR3 nucleotide sequence: TGTGCCAGCAGCTTACTAGCTTGCCCATATGAGCAGTATTTT. Protein product: CASSLLACPYEQYF.

The chain recombines TRBV19 with TRBJ2-3; D gene unclear. Germline values: CDR1 LNHDA, CDR2 SQIVND (reference sequence). Trimming pared 4 bases from V and 6 bases from J, leaving 14 bases between. CDR3 length: 14 residues. The CDR3 DNA reads as TGTGCCAGTAGTAAGGAACGTACTCTGGATACGCAGTATTTT. As protein: CASSKERTLDTQYF.

This clonotype was picked up one time. The rearrangement links TRBV15 to TRBJ2-1; D tentatively reads TRBD1 or TRBD2 (5 bases each). Trimming took 6 bases from V and 6 from J, leaving 12 bases between them. CDR1 is LNHNV and CDR2 is YYDKDF in the germline V gene (reference sequence). CDR3 length equals 13 residues. The CDR3 nucleotides read TGTGCCACCAGGGGGGTGACTTTCAATGAGCAGTTCTTC. Its protein is CATRGVTFNEQFF. Based on the CDR3 plus reference TRBV15 and TRBJ2-1, the full variable domain is DAMVIQNPRYQVTQFGKPVTLSCSQTLNHNVMYWYQQKSSQAPKLLFHYYDKDFNNEADTPDNFQSRRPNTSFCFLDIRSPGLGDTAMYLCATRGVTFNEQFFGPGTRLTVL.

This chain connects TRBV20-1 to TRBJ1-4; perhaps TRBD1 as D (5 bases). The germline V and J ends were trimmed by 3 bases and 8 bases, with 16 bases remaining between them. The CDR3 totals 14 residues. The V gene's germline CDR1 is DFQATT and CDR2 SNEGSKA (reference sequence). The CDR3 loop reads CSASPAGRGEKLFF. In DNA form, the CDR3 reads TGCAGTGCTAGCCCCGCAGGGCGGGGGGAAAAACTGTTTTTT.

The V call is TRBV19, the J call TRBJ2-7, with TRBD1 identical over 9 bases. The junction had 18 bases not matched to a gene; V was cut back by 9 bases and J by 9 bases. The CDR3 totals 15 residues. CDR1 LNHDA and CDR2 SQIVND come from the germline V gene (reference sequence). CDR3 in DNA: TGTGCCAGCTCCGCGGTACCCGGGACAGGGCACGTGCAGTACTTC. Translated: CASSAVPGTGHVQYF.

A single count supports this clonotype. The chain has TRBV9 and TRBJ1-2; TRBD1 is a possible D gene (5 bases). V was clipped by 0 bases and J by 6 bases, with 18 bases between them. The CDR3 runs 16 residues. Germline CDR1 SGDLS, CDR2 YYNGEE. The CDR3 nucleotides read TGTGCCAGCAGCGTAGCGGCCACGGGGGTAAAGCATGGCTACACCTTC. It is translated as CASSVAATGVKHGYTF.

Concerning this clonotype itself: An end of the junction does not agree with germline; a read error may underlie this. Here the CDR3 reads CASSVGTDEEAFSF. In DNA form, the CDR3 reads TGTGCCAGCAGCGTAGGGACAGATGAAGAAGCTTTCTCCTTC. The rearrangement uses TRBV9 and TRBJ1-2; perhaps TRBD1 as D (6 bases). From germline, CDR1 is SGDLS and CDR2 YYNGEE. This CDR3 is 14 amino acids long.

This clonotype came up many times. The V gene is TRBV5-1, the J gene TRBJ1-1; D is perhaps TRBD1 (6 bases). This CDR3 is built from 14 residues. V lost 4 bases and J lost 1, with 11 bases in between. CDR1 is SGHRS, CDR2 YFSETQ, per germline. The CDR3 loop is CASSPRTANTEAFF. The CDR3 bases are TGCGCCAGCAGCCCCAGGACAGCGAACACTGAAGCTTTCTTT.

Points on this clonotype: An end of the junction does not agree with germline; a read error may underlie this. The V gene is TRBV9, the J gene TRBJ2-6, with D perhaps matching TRBD1 (5 bases). This CDR3 has 14 residues. Germline CDR1 is SGDLS and CDR2 is YYNGEE. CDR3 nucleotides: TGTGCCAGCTCGCAGGGCTCTGGAGCCAACGTCCTGACTTTC. It translates to CASSQGSGANVLTF.